This TCR beta chain was sequenced in a study of blood T cell repertoires in COVID-19. For the study at large: Sources were T cells, B-cell-depleted T cells, or PBMCs; the material itself was cDNA or gDNA.

The method was immunoSEQ multiplex PCR; TCRdb's version includes in-frame clones alone and lacks a portion of them. The table has more than 300,000 clones, roughly 90% seen once. Germline V gene lookup returns CDR1 SQVTM and CDR2 ANQGSEA. The ends were cut back, 7 bases at V and 4 bases at J, with 13 bases in the middle. This CDR3 spans 12 amino acids. The participants were between about 18 and 90 years old and came from some 25 US areas. The genes are TRBV29-1 and TRBJ2-5; tentatively, D is TRBD2 (6 bases). The source of this sequence is a woman in her 30s who had been exposed to COVID-19. Sequencing input: PBMCs or T cells enriched from blood (not recorded which). CDR3 sequence reads: CSETGTAETQYF. Written as DNA, the CDR3 is TGCAGCGAAACCGGGACTGCAGAGACCCAGTACTTC.